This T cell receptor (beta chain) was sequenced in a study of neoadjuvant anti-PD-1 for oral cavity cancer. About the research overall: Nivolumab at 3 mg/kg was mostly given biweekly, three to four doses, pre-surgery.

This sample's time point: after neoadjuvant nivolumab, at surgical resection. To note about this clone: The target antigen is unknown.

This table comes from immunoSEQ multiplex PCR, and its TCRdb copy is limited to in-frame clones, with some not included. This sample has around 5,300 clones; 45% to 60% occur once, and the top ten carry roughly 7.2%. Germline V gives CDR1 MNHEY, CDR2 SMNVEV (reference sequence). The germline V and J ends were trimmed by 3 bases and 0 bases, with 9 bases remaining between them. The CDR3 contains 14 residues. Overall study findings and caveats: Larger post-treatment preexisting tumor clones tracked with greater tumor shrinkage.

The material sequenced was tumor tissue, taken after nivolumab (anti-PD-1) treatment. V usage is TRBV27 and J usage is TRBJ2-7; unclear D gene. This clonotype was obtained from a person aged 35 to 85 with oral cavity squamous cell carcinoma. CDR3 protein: CASSLTASSYEQYF. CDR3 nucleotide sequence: TGTGCCAGCAGTTTGACGGCGAGCTCCTACGAGCAGTACTTC.